This T cell receptor (beta chain) was retrieved from a study of T cell responses to AZD1222 COVID-19 vaccine. Only in-frame clones appear in the TCRdb table, and some are missing; sequencing was by immunoSEQ multiplex PCR. The table lists 150,000 to 200,000 clones, 90% to 95% of them singletons. Worth noting for this clone: The antigen remains undetermined.

Study-level findings and limits: The span of vaccine-associated CD4 TCRs extended across spike, with dominance at 160-218 and 743-854. Two AZD1222 doses significantly raised spike-specific TCR breadth and depth over controls. Only six people who got AZD1222 tested seropositive at baseline.

The CDR3 extends over 14 amino acids. The trim removed 2 bases at V and 5 bases at J, leaving 6 bases unmatched. Germline-derived CDR1 and CDR2 are SGHRS and YFSETQ. The source was peripheral blood, collected 28 days after the second AZD1222 dose. This chain connects TRBV5-1 to TRBJ2-7; 8 nucleotides align to TRBD2. The source of this sequence is an adult who received the AZD1222 COVID-19 vaccine. CDR3 DNA: TGCGCCAGCAGCTTCGGAGCGGGAGACCACGAGCAGTACTTC. Amino acids: CASSFGAGDHEQYF.